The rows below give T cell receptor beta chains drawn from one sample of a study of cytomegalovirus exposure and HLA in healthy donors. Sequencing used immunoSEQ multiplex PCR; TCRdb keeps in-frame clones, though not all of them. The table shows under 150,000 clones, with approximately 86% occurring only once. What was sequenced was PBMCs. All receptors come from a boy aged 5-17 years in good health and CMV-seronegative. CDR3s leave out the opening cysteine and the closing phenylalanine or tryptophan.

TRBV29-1,SARQGDVYGYT
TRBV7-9,ASSQPGQVNTGELF
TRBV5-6,ASSLGQANQPQH
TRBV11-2,ASSLEQGQPQH
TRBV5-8,ASSLGTWQPQH
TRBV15,ATSYTLAIGADTQY
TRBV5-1,ASSFHRTNNEQF
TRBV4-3,ASSQRSGWPDTQY
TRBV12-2,ASRSVGGAVTNEKLF
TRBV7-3,ASRPRDSLKVTEAF
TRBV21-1,ASSKHLLGRIGTEAF
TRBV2,ARRARTGRSYNEQF
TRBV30,AWTNRRGSDEQY
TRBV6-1,ASSGFPWTSGRLVQETQY
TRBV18,ASSPILGQGPNYGYT
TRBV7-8,ASSPSLLPTDTQY
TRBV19,ATRSGTGGTEAF
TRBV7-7,ASSLNGETQY
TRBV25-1,ASSTPIDRGPSYEQY